Below are 2 T cell receptor beta chains sequenced from a single sample in a study of T cell responses to AZD1222 COVID-19 vaccine. This table comes from immunoSEQ multiplex PCR, and its TCRdb copy is limited to in-frame clones, with some not included. In the table there are 99,000 or so clones, roughly 82% of which are singletons. The sequencing used peripheral blood, collected on day 0 of AZD1222 vaccination. All receptors come from an adult in good health.

This chain joins TRBV29-1 and TRBJ2-5; D not certain. V was cut by 7 bases and J by 2 bases, with 8 bases left in between. The CDR3 loop spans 11 amino acids. The germline V gene encodes CDR1 SQVTM and CDR2 ANQGSEA. The CDR3 bases are TGCAGCGGGCTAGAGCAAGAGACCCAGTACTTC. Translating gives CSGLEQETQYF.

Only one count was recorded for this clone. The V and J genes are TRBV19 and TRBJ1-5; 9 bases match TRBD1. Unmatched junction bases numbered 8, after V lost 6 bases and J lost 2 bases. The germline V gene encodes CDR1 LNHDA and CDR2 SQIVND (reference sequence). The CDR3 spans 16 residues. CDR3 sequence reads: CASSDRGDRGNQPQHF. The CDR3 nucleotides are TGTGCCAGTAGCGATAGAGGGGACAGGGGCAATCAGCCCCAGCATTTT.